A selection of T cell receptor beta chains follows, all from one sample in a study of cytomegalovirus exposure and HLA in healthy donors. Measured with immunoSEQ multiplex PCR; TCRdb has only the in-frame clones, and not every one. The sample shows about 61,000 clones, about 90% of them seen only once. The specimen sequenced was PBMCs. The receptors shown here come from a man aged 30 to 39 in good health and CMV-seropositive. The CDR3 runs from the conserved cysteine through the conserved F or W. The D gene is left open where the match is weak. Part of the rows lack a size; the others show once, few, many or a class for expanded clones.

J gene | V gene | clone size | D gene | CDR3 protein | CDR3 DNA
TRBJ2-3 | TRBV19 | - | TRBD1 | CASSKRGTGDGTDTQYF | TGTGCCAGTAGTAAACGCGGGACAGGGGATGGCACAGATACGCAGTATTTT
TRBJ2-1 | TRBV7-9 | once | - | CASSPHGESGNEQFF | TGTGCCAGCAGCCCGCATGGGGAGTCGGGGAATGAGCAGTTCTTC
TRBJ2-7 | TRBV14 | - | - | CASSVGRLPSYEQYF | TGTGCCAGCAGCGTCGGGAGACTTCCCTCCTACGAGCAGTACTTC
TRBJ2-5 | TRBV9 | - | - | CASSDLGHGQETQYF | TGTGCCAGCAGCGACCTGGGACACGGGCAAGAGACCCAGTACTTC
TRBJ2-1 | TRBV30 | - | TRBD2 | CACLGLAGGRNEQFF | TGTGCCTGTTTGGGACTAGCGGGAGGAAGGAATGAGCAGTTCTTC
TRBJ2-5 | TRBV5-1 | - | TRBD1 | CASSIDRVAKGSQYF | TGCGCCAGCAGTATCGACAGGGTTGCAAAGGGGTCCCAGTACTTC
TRBJ2-7 | TRBV29-1 | - | TRBD2 | CSVEREGEQYF | TGCAGCGTTGAGAGGGAGGGTGAGCAGTACTTC
TRBJ1-2 | TRBV27 | - | TRBD1 | CASSLSGTGYDYGYTF | TGTGCCAGCAGTTTATCGGGGACAGGGTATGACTATGGCTACACCTTC
TRBJ2-1 | TRBV28 | - | TRBD2 | CASSFQREGVESYNEQFF | TGTGCCAGCAGTTTCCAGCGGGAGGGAGTTGAGTCCTACAATGAGCAGTTCTTC
TRBJ2-7 | TRBV13 | - | TRBD2 | CASSLAPGGFQEQYF | TGTGCCAGCAGCTTAGCACCGGGAGGGTTCCAGGAGCAGTACTTC
TRBJ2-3 | TRBV30 | - | - | CAWSVGGGAAMHNDTQYF | TGTGCCTGGAGTGTCGGAGGGGGCGCTGCCATGCACAACGATACGCAGTATTTT
TRBJ1-1 | TRBV4-2 | once | - | CASSQVVSTEAFF | TGTGCCAGCAGCCAAGTGGTTAGCACTGAAGCTTTCTTT
TRBJ1-2 | TRBV7-9 | - | - | CATNPRTVYTF | TGTGCCACTAACCCGCGGACAGTCTACACCTTC
TRBJ1-6 | TRBV30 | - | - | CAWSLSRYNSPLHF | TGTGCCTGGAGTCTTAGCAGATATAATTCACCCCTCCACTTT
TRBJ1-1 | TRBV5-1 | - | TRBD1 | CASSLLAPTGRKTEAFF | TGCGCCAGCAGCTTGCTCGCCCCGACAGGGAGAAAGACTGAAGCTTTCTTT
TRBJ2-7 | TRBV14 | - | TRBD1 | CASSQGKTGEQYF | TGTGCCAGCAGCCAAGGGAAGACAGGGGAGCAGTACTTC
TRBJ2-1 | TRBV29-1 | - | - | CSVEGSGVGYYNEQFF | TGCAGCGTTGAGGGTTCGGGGGTTGGCTACTACAATGAGCAGTTCTTC
TRBJ1-3 | TRBV2 | - | TRBD1 | CASISDRGHGNTIYF | TGTGCCAGCATCTCGGACAGGGGACACGGAAACACCATATATTTT
TRBJ1-5 | TRBV6-1 | - | - | CASSEAGQINQPQHF | TGTGCCAGCAGTGAAGCGGGGCAGATCAATCAGCCCCAGCATTTT
TRBJ2-5 | TRBV30 | - | - | CAWSVGRRETQYF | TGTGCCTGGAGTGTGGGGAGGAGAGAGACCCAGTACTTC
TRBJ1-1 | TRBV19 | - | - | CASSIGANTEAFF | TGTGCCAGTAGTATAGGGGCGAACACTGAAGCTTTCTTT
TRBJ1-3 | TRBV7-9 | - | - | CASSLQGKTGNTIYF | TGTGCCAGCAGCTTACAGGGAAAGACTGGAAACACCATATATTTT
TRBJ2-1 | TRBV7-2 | - | TRBD2 | CASSYIAGGVGEQFF | TGTGCCAGCAGTTATATAGCGGGAGGAGTGGGTGAGCAGTTCTTC
TRBJ1-5 | TRBV18 | - | - | CASSPRGDQPQHF | TGTGCCAGCTCACCACGGGGGGATCAGCCCCAGCATTTT
TRBJ2-5 | TRBV30 | - | TRBD2 | CAWSAGGARETQYF | TGTGCCTGGAGTGCGGGGGGGGCGCGGGAGACCCAGTACTTC
TRBJ2-7 | TRBV27 | - | - | CASSLRGYEQYF | TGTGCCAGCAGTTTAAGGGGTTACGAGCAGTACTTC
TRBJ2-7 | TRBV5-6 | - | - | CASSFWEIKTYEQYF | TGTGCCAGCAGCTTTTGGGAGATTAAAACCTACGAGCAGTACTTC
TRBJ2-2 | TRBV7-9 | - | TRBD2 | CASSLVVASGTGELFF | TGTGCCAGCAGCTTAGTAGTGGCTAGCGGGACCGGGGAGCTGTTTTTT
TRBJ2-6 | TRBV7-3 | once | TRBD2 | CASSAGGPGANVLTF | TGTGCCAGCAGCGCGGGAGGGCCTGGGGCCAACGTCCTGACTTTC
TRBJ2-7 | TRBV30 | - | TRBD2 | CAWSSTVAGEQYF | TGTGCCTGGAGTAGTACAGTAGCGGGTGAGCAGTACTTC
TRBJ2-2 | TRBV7-9 | - | TRBD2 | CASGIAGGITGELFF | TGTGCCAGCGGTATAGCGGGAGGGATCACCGGGGAGCTGTTTTTT
TRBJ2-7 | TRBV25-1 | few | TRBD2 | CASSGVTSGSSYEQYF | TGTGCCAGCAGTGGTGTTACTAGCGGGAGCTCCTACGAGCAGTACTTC